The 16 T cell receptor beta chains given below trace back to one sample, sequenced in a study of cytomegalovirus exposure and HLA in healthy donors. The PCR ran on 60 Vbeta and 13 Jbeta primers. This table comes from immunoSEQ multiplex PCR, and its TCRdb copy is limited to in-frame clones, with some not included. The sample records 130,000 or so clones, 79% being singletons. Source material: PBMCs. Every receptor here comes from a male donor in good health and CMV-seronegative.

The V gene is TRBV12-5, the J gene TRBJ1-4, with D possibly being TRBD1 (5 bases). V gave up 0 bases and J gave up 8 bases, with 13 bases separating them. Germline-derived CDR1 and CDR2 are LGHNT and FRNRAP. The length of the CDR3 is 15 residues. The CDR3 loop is CASGLVQGEGEKLFF. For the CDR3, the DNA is TGTGCTAGTGGTTTGGTACAAGGGGAGGGAGAAAAACTGTTTTTT.

DNA of the CDR3: TGTGCCATCAGCTCCGAAACAGGGAGCTCCTATAATTCACCCCTCCACTTT. Translation: CAISSETGSSYNSPLHF. J is TRBJ1-6 and V is TRBV10-3; D is possibly TRBD1 (6 bases). This CDR3 contains 17 residues. Germline loops: CDR1 ENHRY, CDR2 SYGVKD. Trimming stripped 6 bases from V and 0 bases from J, with 15 bases between.

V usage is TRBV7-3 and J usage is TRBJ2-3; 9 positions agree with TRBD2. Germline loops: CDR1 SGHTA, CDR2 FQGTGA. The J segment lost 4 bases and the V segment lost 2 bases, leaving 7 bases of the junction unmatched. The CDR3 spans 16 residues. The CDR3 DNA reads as TGTGCCAGCAGCTTAGCGGGGGGGCACATGGCAGATACGCAGTATTTT. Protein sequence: CASSLAGGHMADTQYF.

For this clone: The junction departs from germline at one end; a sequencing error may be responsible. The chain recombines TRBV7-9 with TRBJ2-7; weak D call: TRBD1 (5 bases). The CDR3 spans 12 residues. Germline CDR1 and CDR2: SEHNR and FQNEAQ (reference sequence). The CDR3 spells CSSSLAGAEQYF. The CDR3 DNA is TGTTCCAGCAGCTTAGCTGGGGCCGAGCAGTACTTC.

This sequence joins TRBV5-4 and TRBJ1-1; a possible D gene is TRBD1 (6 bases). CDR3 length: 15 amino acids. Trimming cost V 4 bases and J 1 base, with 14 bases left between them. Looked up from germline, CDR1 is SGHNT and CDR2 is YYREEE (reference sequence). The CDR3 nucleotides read TGTGCCAGCAGCGATCCCTCGACAGGGAACACTGAAGCTTTCTTT. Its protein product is CASSDPSTGNTEAFF.

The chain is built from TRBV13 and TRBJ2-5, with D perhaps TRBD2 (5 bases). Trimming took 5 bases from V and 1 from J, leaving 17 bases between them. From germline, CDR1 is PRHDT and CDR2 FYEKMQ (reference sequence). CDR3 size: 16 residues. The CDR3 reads CASSPDRTGRQETQYF. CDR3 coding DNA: TGTGCCAGCAGCCCTGATAGGACTGGACGCCAAGAGACCCAGTACTTC.

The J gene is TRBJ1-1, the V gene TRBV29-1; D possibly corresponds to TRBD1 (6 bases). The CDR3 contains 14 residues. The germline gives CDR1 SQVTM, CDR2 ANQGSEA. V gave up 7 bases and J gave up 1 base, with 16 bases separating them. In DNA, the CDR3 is TGCAGCGCGGTAACACAGGGTCCGAACACTGAAGCTTTCTTT. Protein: CSAVTQGPNTEAFF.

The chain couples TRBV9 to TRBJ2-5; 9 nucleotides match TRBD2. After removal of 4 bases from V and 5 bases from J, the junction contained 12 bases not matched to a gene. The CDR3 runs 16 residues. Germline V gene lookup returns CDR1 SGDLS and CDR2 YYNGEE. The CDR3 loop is CASSLRGAGGHETQYF. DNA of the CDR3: TGTGCCAGCAGCCTTCGTGGGGCGGGGGGGCATGAGACCCAGTACTTC.

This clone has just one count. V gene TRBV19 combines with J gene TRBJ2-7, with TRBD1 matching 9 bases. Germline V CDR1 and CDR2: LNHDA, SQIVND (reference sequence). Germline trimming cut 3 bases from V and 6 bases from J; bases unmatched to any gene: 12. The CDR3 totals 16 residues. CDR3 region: CASSIFVGQGQSEQYF. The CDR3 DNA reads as TGTGCCAGTAGTATTTTTGTGGGACAGGGCCAATCCGAGCAGTACTTC.

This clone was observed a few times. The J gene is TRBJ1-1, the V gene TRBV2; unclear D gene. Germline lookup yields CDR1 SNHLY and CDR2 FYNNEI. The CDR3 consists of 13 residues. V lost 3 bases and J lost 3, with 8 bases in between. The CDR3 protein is CASSDGRDTEAFF. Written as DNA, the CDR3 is TGTGCCAGCAGTGACGGGCGGGACACTGAAGCTTTCTTT.

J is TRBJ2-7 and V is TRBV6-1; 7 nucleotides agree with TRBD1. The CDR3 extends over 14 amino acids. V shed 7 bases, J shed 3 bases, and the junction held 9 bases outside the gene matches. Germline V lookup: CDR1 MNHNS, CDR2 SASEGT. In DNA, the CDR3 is TGTGCCAGCAAGAGGGGGACAGAGCTCTACGAGCAGTACTTC. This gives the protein CASKRGTELYEQYF.

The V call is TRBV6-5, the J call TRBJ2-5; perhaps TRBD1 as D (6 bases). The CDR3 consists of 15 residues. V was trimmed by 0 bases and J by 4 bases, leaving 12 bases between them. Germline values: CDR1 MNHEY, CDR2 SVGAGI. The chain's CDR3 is CASSYSDLGGETQYF. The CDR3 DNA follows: TGTGCCAGCAGTTACTCAGATTTAGGGGGAGAGACCCAGTACTTC.

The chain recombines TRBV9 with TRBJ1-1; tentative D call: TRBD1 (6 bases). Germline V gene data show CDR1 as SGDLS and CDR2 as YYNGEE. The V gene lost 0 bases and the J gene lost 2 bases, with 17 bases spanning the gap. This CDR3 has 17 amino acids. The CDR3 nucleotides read TGTGCCAGCAGCGTAGCCCCGACAACAGGGATCAACACTGAAGCTTTCTTT. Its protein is CASSVAPTTGINTEAFF.

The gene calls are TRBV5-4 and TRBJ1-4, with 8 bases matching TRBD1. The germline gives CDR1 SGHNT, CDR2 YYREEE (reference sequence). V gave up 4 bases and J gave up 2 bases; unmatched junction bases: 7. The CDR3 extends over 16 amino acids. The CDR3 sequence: CASSATQGATNEKLFF. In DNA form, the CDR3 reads TGTGCCAGCAGCGCCACCCAGGGGGCGACTAATGAAAAACTGTTTTTT.

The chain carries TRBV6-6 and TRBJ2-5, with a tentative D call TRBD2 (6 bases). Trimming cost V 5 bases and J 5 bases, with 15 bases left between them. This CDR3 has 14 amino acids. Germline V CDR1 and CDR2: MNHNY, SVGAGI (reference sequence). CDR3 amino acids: CASSLASEEETQYF. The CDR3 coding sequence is TGTGCCAGCAGTCTAGCGAGTGAAGAGGAGACCCAGTACTTC.

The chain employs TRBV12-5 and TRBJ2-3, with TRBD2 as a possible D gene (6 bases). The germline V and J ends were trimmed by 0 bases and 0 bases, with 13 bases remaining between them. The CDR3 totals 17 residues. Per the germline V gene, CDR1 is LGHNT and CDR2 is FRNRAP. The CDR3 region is CASGLVRDSYSTDTQYF. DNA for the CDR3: TGTGCTAGTGGTTTGGTACGGGACTCTTACAGCACAGATACGCAGTATTTT.